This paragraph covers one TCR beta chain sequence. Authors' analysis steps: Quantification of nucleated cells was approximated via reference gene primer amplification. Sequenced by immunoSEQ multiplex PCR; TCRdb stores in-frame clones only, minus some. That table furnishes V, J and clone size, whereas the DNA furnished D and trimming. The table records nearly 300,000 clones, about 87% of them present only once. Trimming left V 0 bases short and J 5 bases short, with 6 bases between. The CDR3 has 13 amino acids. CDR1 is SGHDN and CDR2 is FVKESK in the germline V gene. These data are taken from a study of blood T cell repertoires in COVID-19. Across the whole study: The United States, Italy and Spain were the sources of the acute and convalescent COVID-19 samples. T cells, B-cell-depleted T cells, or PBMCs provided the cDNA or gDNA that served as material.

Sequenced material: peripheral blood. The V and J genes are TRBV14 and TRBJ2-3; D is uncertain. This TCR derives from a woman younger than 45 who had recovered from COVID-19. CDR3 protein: CASSQEVRDTQYF. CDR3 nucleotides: TGTGCCAGCAGCCAAGAAGTTAGAGATACGCAGTATTTT.